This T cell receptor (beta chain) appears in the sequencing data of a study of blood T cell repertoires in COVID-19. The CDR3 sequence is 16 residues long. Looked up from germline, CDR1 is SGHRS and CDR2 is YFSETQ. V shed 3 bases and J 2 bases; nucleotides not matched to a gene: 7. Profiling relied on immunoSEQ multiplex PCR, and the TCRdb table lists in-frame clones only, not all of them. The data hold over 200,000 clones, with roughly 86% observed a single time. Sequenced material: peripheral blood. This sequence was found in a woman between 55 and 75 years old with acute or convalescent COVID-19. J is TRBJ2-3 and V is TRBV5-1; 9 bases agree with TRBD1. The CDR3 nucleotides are TGCGCCAGCAGCTCCTTGACAGGGGGACCCACAGATACGCAGTATTTT. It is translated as CASSSLTGGPTDTQYF. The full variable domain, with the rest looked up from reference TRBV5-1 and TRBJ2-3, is KAGVTQTPRYLIKTRGQQVTLSCSPISGHRSVSWYQQTPGQGLQFLFEYFSETQRNKGNFPGRFSGRQFSNSRSEMNVSTLELGDSALYLCASSSLTGGPTDTQYFGPGTRLTVL.